This TCR beta chain was obtained from a study of T cell repertoires in cytomegalovirus infection (dated by TCRdb to about 2019). Regarding the research as a whole: The peptide stimulations were aimed at well-studied HLA-B-restricted epitopes as well as recently identified HLA-C-restricted CMV epitopes, whose presentation resists viral immunomodulation. Donor HLA type was relevant to the analysis, because carriage of CMV infection together with the matching HLA type was indicated by public TCR beta signatures. Points the paper makes about the study in general: In both this cohort and an independent cohort of under 450 donors, the cumulative frequency of public TCR beta family members distinguished carriers of CMV infection plus the relevant HLA type. In the ex vivo response, HLA-C-restricted CMV-specific TCR beta clonotypes were dominant, and in two of eight donors the single most frequent clonotype came from this HLA-C-restricted group.

The run used an Illumina HiSeq 1500. Using fastp at Q25 and MiXCR, TCRdb reprocessed the public reads and kept productive beta chains. Rows matching on CDR3 protein sequence are summarized as one entry with the most common DNA and genes. For this sample the table gives 110,000 or so distinct CDR3 sequences, of which around 30% were detected only once. Roughly 40% of the sample belongs to the ten largest clones. This clonotype was found a few times. It lacks a known antigen. No per-base quality is available; no much larger clone lies one base away. Counted from cysteine to phenylalanine, this CDR3 has 16 amino acids. The CDR3 DNA has 48 bases and is translated from base 1. The CDR1 and CDR2 encoded by the germline V gene are MNHNS and SASEGT. V is reduced by 5 bases and J by 4 bases, leaving a spacing of 18 bases between them. The treatment or condition label, as the study defines it: in vitro stimulation with specific CMV peptide epitopes to enrich CMV-specific T cells.

The sequence joins TRBV6-1 to TRBJ1-5, with a tentative D gene TRBD1 over 5 matching bases. This clonotype was sampled from a human donor in good health (CMV status not recorded). Some clones in this sample may be carry-over from other donors' samples. The sample was CD8+ T cells from cultured PBMCs, taken from culture after CMV antigen stimulation. This receptor has the CDR3 CASSPLGAGINQPQHF. The bases are TGTGCCAGCAGTCCCCTTGGGGCAGGAATAAATCAGCCCCAGCATTTT.